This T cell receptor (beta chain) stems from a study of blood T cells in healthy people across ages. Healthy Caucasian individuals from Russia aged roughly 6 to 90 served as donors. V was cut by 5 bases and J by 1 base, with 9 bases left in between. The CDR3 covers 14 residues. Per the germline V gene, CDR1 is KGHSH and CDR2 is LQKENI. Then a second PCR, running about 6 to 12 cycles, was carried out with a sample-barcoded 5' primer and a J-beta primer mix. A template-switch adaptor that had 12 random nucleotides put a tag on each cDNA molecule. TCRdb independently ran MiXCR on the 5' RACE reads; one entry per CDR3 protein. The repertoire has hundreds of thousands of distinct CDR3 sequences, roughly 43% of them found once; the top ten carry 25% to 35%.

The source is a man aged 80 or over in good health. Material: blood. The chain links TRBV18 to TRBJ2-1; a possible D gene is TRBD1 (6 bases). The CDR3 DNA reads TGTGCCAGCTCATCGACAGGTTCCTACAATGAGCAGTTCTTC. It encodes CASSSTGSYNEQFF. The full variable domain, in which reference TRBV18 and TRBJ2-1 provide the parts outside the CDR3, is NAGVMQNPRHLVRRRGQEARLRCSPMKGHSHVYWYRQLPEEGLKFMVYLQKENIIDESGMPKERFSAEFPKEGPSILRIQQVVRGDSAAYFCASSSTGSYNEQFFGPGTRLTVL.